These 15 T cell receptor beta chains came from one sample sequenced in a study of blood T cell repertoires in COVID-19. Libraries were prepared by immunoSEQ multiplex PCR; TCRdb keeps only in-frame clonotypes and omits some of them. This table holds 200,000 or so clones, around nine tenths found once. The source material was peripheral blood. Receptors were obtained from a man aged 55 to 69 with acute or convalescent COVID-19.

The rearrangement uses TRBV27 and TRBJ1-2; perhaps TRBD1 as D (6 bases). In germline, CDR1 is MNHEY, CDR2 SMNVEV (reference sequence). V dropped 5 bases and J dropped 6 bases, with 19 bases sitting between them. CDR3 length: 15 residues. This CDR3 is CASSPEGGYRDGYTF. The CDR3 coding sequence is TGTGCCAGCAGTCCCGAGGGGGGGTATAGGGATGGCTACACCTTC.

The chain employs TRBV28 and TRBJ2-7, with a possible D match to TRBD1 (5 bases). The CDR3 has 15 residues. Germline lookup yields CDR1 MDHEN and CDR2 SYDVKM. The ends were cut back, 5 bases at V and 0 bases at J, with 14 bases in the middle. CDR3 sequence reads: CASSATTRGSYEQYF. The CDR3 DNA is TGTGCCAGCAGTGCCACGACAAGGGGCTCCTACGAGCAGTACTTC.

This clone was seen once. This sequence joins TRBV27 and TRBJ2-3, with 7 bases identical to TRBD2. After removal of 3 bases from V and 1 base from J, the junction contained 7 bases not matched to a gene. The CDR3 extends over 16 amino acids. Germline values: CDR1 MNHEY, CDR2 SMNVEV (reference sequence). CDR3 in amino acids: CASSFGRGGGTDTQYF. The CDR3 region has the DNA TGTGCCAGCAGTTTCGGGCGCGGGGGAGGCACAGATACGCAGTATTTT.

This chain links TRBV7-6 with TRBJ2-5, with a weak D call TRBD1 (5 bases). The CDR3 has 18 residues. V dropped 5 bases and J dropped 3 bases, with 25 bases sitting between them. Germline lookup yields CDR1 SGHVS and CDR2 FNYEAQ. The chain's CDR3 is CASSPAAGFDKQEETQYF. The CDR3 region has the DNA TGTGCCAGCAGCCCTGCGGCAGGGTTTGACAAGCAAGAAGAGACCCAGTACTTC.

The CDR3 spells CASSPQGADTEAFF. In nucleotides, the CDR3 is TGTGCCAGCTCACCACAGGGGGCGGATACTGAAGCTTTCTTT. V usage is TRBV18 and J usage is TRBJ1-1; the match to TRBD1 covers 7 bases. The V gene end was trimmed by 1 base and the J gene end by 5 bases; junction bases not matched to a gene: 4. This CDR3 comprises 14 residues. In germline, CDR1 is KGHSH, CDR2 LQKENI.

V gene TRBV6-5 combines with J gene TRBJ2-5; 10 positions match TRBD2. This CDR3 region has 15 residues. Germline values: CDR1 MNHEY, CDR2 SVGAGI. V lost 2 bases to trimming and J lost 5 bases; unmatched junction nucleotides: 5. The CDR3 DNA is TGTGCCAGCAGTTACCGGGCTAGCGGGGGTGAGACCCAGTACTTC. Its protein is CASSYRASGGETQYF.

The chain employs TRBV5-1 and TRBJ2-7, with D possibly TRBD2 on 5 matching bases. Deletions cut 0 bases from V and 6 bases from J, with 10 bases between. Germline V gene sequence: CDR1 SGHRS, CDR2 YFSETQ. The CDR3 is 13 amino acids. The CDR3 sequence is CASSLELGSEQYF. CDR3 in DNA: TGCGCCAGCAGCTTGGAATTGGGGAGCGAGCAGTACTTC.

The chain is built from TRBV18 and TRBJ2-5; 8 nucleotides agree with TRBD2. J was trimmed by 3 bases and V by 3 bases; bases with no gene match: 9. This CDR3 is 16 amino acids long. Germline V gene sequence: CDR1 KGHSH, CDR2 LQKENI. Here the CDR3 reads CASSPAWRGVEETQYF. The CDR3 DNA reads TGTGCCAGCTCACCCGCCTGGCGGGGGGTAGAAGAGACCCAGTACTTC.

A remark on this clone: One junction end disagrees with the germline gene, perhaps due to a read error. The CDR3 reads CATSRGGPSHVAF. The CDR3 DNA follows: TGTGCCACCAGCAGAGGGGGGCCTTCGCACGTTGCCTTC. The genes are TRBV15 and TRBJ1-2; D possibly corresponds to TRBD1 (6 bases). Germline V gene lookup returns CDR1 LNHNV and CDR2 YYDKDF (reference sequence). The CDR3 consists of 13 residues.

This CDR3 is CATSDRGTGISGELFF. CDR3 coding DNA: TGTGCCACCAGTGACCGTGGGACAGGGATATCCGGGGAGCTGTTTTTT. The chain joins TRBV24-1 to TRBJ2-2; 9 nucleotides agree with TRBD1. Looked up from germline, CDR1 is KGHDR and CDR2 is SFDVKD. The junction had 8 bases not matched to a gene; V was cut back by 4 bases and J by 6 bases. CDR3 length: 16 residues.

This clone was recorded a few times. The genes are TRBV3-1 (or the pseudogene TRBV3-2) and TRBJ2-1; 8 nucleotides align to TRBD1. Trimming removed 4 bases from V and 2 bases from J; junction bases left unmatched: 7. Germline loops: CDR1 LGHDT, CDR2 YNNKEL (reference sequence). The CDR3 has 16 amino acids. The CDR3 DNA reads as TGTGCCAGCAGCCCAAAGACAGGGGTGGCCTACAATGAGCAGTTCTTC. Protein: CASSPKTGVAYNEQFF.

This clone was detected only a few times. The chain carries TRBV7-2 and TRBJ2-5; 7 nucleotides agree with TRBD2. With 8 bases clipped from V and 2 bases from J, the junction kept 11 bases outside the gene matches. The V gene's germline CDR1 is SGHTA and CDR2 FQGNSA. CDR3 length equals 15 residues. The CDR3 region is CASQLGASGQETQYF. The CDR3 DNA reads TGTGCCAGCCAGCTGGGAGCTAGCGGTCAAGAGACCCAGTACTTC.

The chain employs TRBV11-2 and TRBJ2-5; D is undetermined. This CDR3 comprises 13 residues. Per the germline V gene, CDR1 is SGHAT and CDR2 is FQNNGV. With 1 base removed from V and 2 bases from J, the gap between germline ends came to 5 bases. The CDR3 DNA sequence: TGTGCCAGCAGCTTAGTGACACAAGAGACCCAGTACTTC. Amino acid sequence: CASSLVTQETQYF.

This clone appeared once. DNA of the CDR3: TGTGCCAGCAGCCAGGTGCCGGGGGGGGGCAATGAGCAGTTCTTC. Translation gives CASSQVPGGGNEQFF. The rearrangement links TRBV11-3 to TRBJ2-1, with 8 bases that match TRBD2. CDR1 is SGHNT, CDR2 YENEEA, per germline. The CDR3 is 15 amino acids. V lost 5 bases and J lost 6; bases outside the gene matches: 9.

The chain joins TRBV5-1 to TRBJ2-1; weak D call: TRBD2 (5 bases). Germline loops: CDR1 SGHRS, CDR2 YFSETQ. The CDR3 covers 15 residues. V was pared by 0 bases and J by 2 bases, with 9 bases between. CDR3 sequence: CASSLDGVAYNEQFF. CDR3 nucleotides: TGCGCCAGCAGCTTGGACGGGGTGGCCTACAATGAGCAGTTCTTC.